The 17 T cell receptor beta chains reported below all come from one sample, sequenced in a study of T-cell memory formation after mild COVID-19 (TCRdb year 2021). Libraries were made using 5' RACE. Sequencing used an Illumina NovaSeq 6000. TCRdb ran its own pipeline on the public reads, namely fastp trimming at Q25 and MiXCR clone calling, and kept in-frame beta chains. Every entry covers one CDR3 protein and lists the most common genes and DNA from its rows. The sample profile shows 450,000 to 650,000 distinct CDR3 sequences; about 20% of them were found once. The ten biggest clones cover around 7.7% of the sample. The sequencing sample was made of PBMCs or a T cell subset sorted from them (not recorded which). The source is an adult woman who had mild COVID-19 (a few samples of this study predate the infection). The sample titles of this study are shuffled in the database, so cell type and time point are left out; the donor was told from shared clones.

This clonotype was found a few times. J is TRBJ1-1 and V is TRBV7-9; D not resolved. The germline CDR1 and CDR2 sequences are SEHNR and FQNEAQ (reference sequence). The CDR3 loop spans 12 amino acids. V was shortened by 7 bases and J by 2 bases, with 8 bases between the two germline ends. CDR3: CASTFSNTEAFF. CDR3 in DNA: TGTGCCAGCACCTTTTCTAACACTGAAGCTTTCTTT.

This clonotype was detected only a few times. This rearrangement joins TRBV3-1 to TRBJ1-5; D ambiguous. The V gene lost 0 bases and the J gene lost 3 bases, with 3 bases spanning the gap. Per germline, CDR1 LGHDT and CDR2 YNNKEL (reference sequence). The CDR3 covers 13 residues. The CDR3: CASSQDLNQPQHF. CDR3 in DNA: TGTGCCAGCAGCCAAGATCTCAATCAGCCCCAGCATTTT.

The CDR3 here is CASRGPPGQSFYEQYF. CDR3 DNA sequence: TGTGCCAGCAGAGGTCCCCCGGGACAGTCCTTCTACGAGCAGTACTTC. The chain recombines TRBV12-3 or TRBV12-4 with TRBJ2-7; 7 bases align to TRBD1. After removal of 6 bases from V and 3 bases from J, the junction contained 14 bases not matched to a gene. The length of the CDR3 is 16 residues.

This clonotype has more than one count but fewer than ten. The chain carries TRBV20-1 and TRBJ1-6; D unclear. The CDR3 has 14 amino acids. The germline V gene has CDR1 DFQATT and CDR2 SNEGSKA (reference sequence). The V gene lost 6 bases and the J gene lost 3 bases, with 12 bases spanning the gap. The CDR3 bases are TGCAGTGCCGTACCGGGTCTCTATAATTCACCCCTCCACTTT. This codes for CSAVPGLYNSPLHF.

This clonotype showed up many times. The rearrangement uses TRBV5-1 and TRBJ2-7; weak D call: TRBD2 (6 bases). CDR3 length equals 13 residues. The germline CDR1 and CDR2 sequences are SGHRS and YFSETQ. V lost 2 bases and J 3 bases, leaving 9 bases between the germline ends. The CDR3 loop reads CASSFSRGYEQYF. The CDR3 DNA is TGCGCCAGCAGCTTCTCGCGGGGCTACGAGCAGTACTTC.

This chain uses TRBV7-9 with TRBJ2-7, with 7 bases fitting TRBD1. The germline V gene encodes CDR1 SEHNR and CDR2 FQNEAQ (reference sequence). Losses at the gene ends were 4 bases for V and 2 bases for J; bases not matched to a gene: 5. The CDR3 has 14 amino acids. The CDR3 DNA sequence: TGTGCCAGCAGCTCGATACAGGGGACCTACGAGCAGTACTTC. Protein sequence: CASSSIQGTYEQYF.

V is TRBV7-3 and J is TRBJ1-2, with D possibly matching TRBD1 (5 bases). CDR1 is SGHTA, CDR2 FQGTGA, per germline. This CDR3 spans 12 amino acids. V was clipped by 3 bases and J by 7 bases, with 9 bases between them. The DNA of the CDR3 is TGTGCCAGCAGCTTCGAGCAGGGTGGCTACACCTTC. Its translation is CASSFEQGGYTF.

The gene calls are TRBV7-2 and TRBJ2-1, with TRBD1 matching over 8 bases. The CDR3 sequence is 15 residues long. Germline lookup yields CDR1 SGHTA and CDR2 FQGNSA. The J segment lost 4 bases and the V segment lost 6 bases, leaving 8 bases of the junction unmatched. CDR3 in DNA: TGTGCCAGCAGACCTGACAGGGGTGGGTACAATGAGCAGTTCTTC. This sequence encodes CASRPDRGGYNEQFF.

The chain employs TRBV7-9 and TRBJ1-1; 7 bases agree with TRBD1. This CDR3 has 15 residues. Unmatched junction bases numbered 11, after V lost 5 bases and J lost 5 bases. CDR1 is SEHNR, CDR2 FQNEAQ, per germline (reference sequence). The CDR3: CASSSRQGLSTEAFF. The CDR3 DNA reads TGTGCCAGCAGCAGCAGACAGGGCCTATCGACTGAAGCTTTCTTT.

The rearrangement uses TRBV24-1 and TRBJ2-7, with a possible D match to TRBD1 (7 bases). The CDR3 loop spans 17 amino acids. CDR1 is KGHDR, CDR2 SFDVKD, per germline. V lost 3 bases to trimming and J lost 3 bases, with 20 bases between them. DNA for the CDR3: TGTGCCACCAGTGATACCCAAAGACAGGGAGGAGGCTACGAGCAGTACTTC. It translates to CATSDTQRQGGGYEQYF.

J is TRBJ2-1 and V is TRBV12-3 or TRBV12-4; 7 nucleotides match TRBD1. V dropped 5 bases and J dropped 9; count of bases not matched to a gene: 10. The CDR3 runs to 14 residues. The CDR3 DNA is TGTGCCAGCAGTGGGGTCTCCCGACAGGGTGAGCAGTTCTTC. It encodes CASSGVSRQGEQFF.

This clonotype was detected a few times. This chain uses TRBV5-1 with TRBJ1-1; possible D gene TRBD1, 6 bases. This CDR3 contains 15 residues. CDR1 is SGHRS, CDR2 YFSETQ, per germline. Trimming pared 4 bases from V and 0 bases from J, leaving 13 bases between. The DNA for the CDR3 is TGCGCCAGCAGCGATGAGACAGGCGTGAACACTGAAGCTTTCTTT. It translates to CASSDETGVNTEAFF.

The chain is built from TRBV20-1 and TRBJ2-1; D assignment may be TRBD1 or TRBD2 (5 bases each). Germline V gene sequence: CDR1 DFQATT, CDR2 SNEGSKA (reference sequence). The CDR3 runs to 15 residues. V dropped 2 bases and J dropped 7 bases, with 18 bases sitting between them. CDR3 amino acids: CSARKGSGTENEQFF. As DNA, the CDR3 is TGCAGTGCTAGAAAGGGATCCGGGACGGAGAATGAGCAGTTCTTC.

The V call is TRBV7-8, the J call TRBJ1-3; 8 nucleotides line up with TRBD1. Trimming at V came to 2 bases and at J to 3 bases, leaving 6 bases not matched to a gene. Germline CDR1 is SGHVS and CDR2 is FQNEAQ. CDR3 length equals 16 residues. CDR3 in DNA: TGTGCCAGCAGCTTAACCGCGACAGGGGTTGGAAACACCATATATTTT. Translating it yields CASSLTATGVGNTIYF.

This clonotype was seen a few times. The V and J genes are TRBV10-3 and TRBJ2-1; 11 bases are a match to TRBD2. J was trimmed by 0 bases and V by 3 bases; bases with no gene match: 4. Germline loops: CDR1 ENHRY, CDR2 SYGVKD. The CDR3 sequence is 17 residues long. Here the CDR3 DNA reads TGTGCCATCAGTGAAGGGACTAGCGGCGTCTCCTACAATGAGCAGTTCTTC. As protein: CAISEGTSGVSYNEQFF.

This clonotype was detected only a few times. The chain employs TRBV5-1 and TRBJ2-3; D is uncertain. This CDR3 region has 11 residues. Germline V CDR1 and CDR2: SGHRS, YFSETQ. V dropped 7 bases and J dropped 5 bases, with 8 bases sitting between them. The DNA for the CDR3 is TGCGCCAGCGGAGAGAAAGATACGCAGTATTTT. Protein: CASGEKDTQYF.

The genes are TRBV29-1 and TRBJ2-7; 7 positions match TRBD2. CDR3 length equals 16 residues. The junction had 13 bases not matched to a gene; V was cut back by 3 bases and J by 2 bases. Germline V CDR1 and CDR2: SQVTM, ANQGSEA. This CDR3 is CSVEGPSGGPPYEQYF. CDR3 DNA sequence: TGCAGCGTTGAGGGCCCTAGCGGAGGGCCACCCTACGAGCAGTACTTC.